This T cell receptor (beta chain) was retrieved from a study of cytomegalovirus exposure and HLA in healthy donors. Broader study findings: For most TCR sequences rarity was the rule, although some public TCRs occurred in many donors.

The study ran its PCR with 60 Vbeta and 13 Jbeta primers. Repertoires were generated with immunoSEQ multiplex PCR, while TCRdb's copy carries only in-frame clones and drops some. The sample gives 100,000 to 150,000 clones, around 70% of which show up once; about 3% is in the top ten. Donors had nominal health at sampling but likely had unrecorded immune exposures. V was pared by 1 base and J by 6 bases, with 3 bases of the junction left unmatched. CDR3 length equals 14 residues. Germline loops: CDR1 SEHNR, CDR2 FQNEAQ (reference sequence). To note about this clone: Its antigen remains unknown.

The receptor's source is an older woman in good health and CMV-seropositive. Sequenced material: PBMCs. The rearrangement uses TRBV7-9 and TRBJ1-5, with TRBD1 identical over 7 bases. The CDR3 sequence is CASSLDQGGQPQHF. The CDR3 bases are TGTGCCAGCAGCTTAGATCAGGGGGGTCAGCCCCAGCATTTT.